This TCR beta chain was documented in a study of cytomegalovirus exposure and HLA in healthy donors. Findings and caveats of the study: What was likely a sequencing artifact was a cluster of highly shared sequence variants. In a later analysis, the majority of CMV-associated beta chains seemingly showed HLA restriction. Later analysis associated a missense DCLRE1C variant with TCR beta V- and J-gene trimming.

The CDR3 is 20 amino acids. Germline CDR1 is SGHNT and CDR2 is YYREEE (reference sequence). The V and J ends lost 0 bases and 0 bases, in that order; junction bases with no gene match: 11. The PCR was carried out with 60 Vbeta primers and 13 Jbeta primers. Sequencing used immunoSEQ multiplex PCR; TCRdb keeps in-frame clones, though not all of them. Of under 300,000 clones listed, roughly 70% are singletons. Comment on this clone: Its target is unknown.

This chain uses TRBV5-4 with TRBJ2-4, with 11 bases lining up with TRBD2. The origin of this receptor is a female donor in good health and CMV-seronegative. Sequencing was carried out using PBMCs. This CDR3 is CASSLGSGLAEVRAKNIQYF. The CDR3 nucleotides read TGTGCCAGCAGCTTGGGATCGGGACTAGCGGAGGTTCGAGCCAAAAACATTCAGTACTTC.